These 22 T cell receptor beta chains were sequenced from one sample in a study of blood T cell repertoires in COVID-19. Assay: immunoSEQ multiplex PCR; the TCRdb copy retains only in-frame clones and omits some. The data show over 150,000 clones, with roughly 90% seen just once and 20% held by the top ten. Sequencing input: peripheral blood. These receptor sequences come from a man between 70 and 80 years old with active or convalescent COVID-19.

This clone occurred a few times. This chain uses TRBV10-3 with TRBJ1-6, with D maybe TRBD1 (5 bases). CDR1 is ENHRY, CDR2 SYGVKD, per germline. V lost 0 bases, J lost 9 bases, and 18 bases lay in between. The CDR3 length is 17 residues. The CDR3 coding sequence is TGTGCCATCAGTGAGTCGGCAGGGAGGGGTTCGATTTCACCCCTCCACTTT. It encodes CAISESAGRGSISPLHF.

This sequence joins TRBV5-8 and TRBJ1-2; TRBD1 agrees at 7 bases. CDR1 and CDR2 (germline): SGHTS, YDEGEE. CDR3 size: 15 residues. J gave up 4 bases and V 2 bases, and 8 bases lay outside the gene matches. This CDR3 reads CASSFTGTAIYGYTF. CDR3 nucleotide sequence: TGTGCCAGCAGCTTTACCGGGACAGCAATCTATGGCTACACCTTC. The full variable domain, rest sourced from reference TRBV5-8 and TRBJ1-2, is EAGVTQSPTHLIKTRGQQATLRCSPISGHTSVYWYQQALGLGLQFLLWYDEGEERNRGNFPPRFSGRQFPNYSSELNVNALELEDSALYLCASSFTGTAIYGYTFGSGTRLTVV.

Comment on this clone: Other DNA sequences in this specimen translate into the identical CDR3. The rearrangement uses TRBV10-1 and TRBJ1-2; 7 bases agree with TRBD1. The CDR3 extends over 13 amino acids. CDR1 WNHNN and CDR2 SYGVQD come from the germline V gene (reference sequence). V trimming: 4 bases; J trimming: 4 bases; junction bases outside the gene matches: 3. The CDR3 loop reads CASSAQGTYGYTF. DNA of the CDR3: TGCGCCAGCAGTGCACAGGGGACCTATGGCTACACCTTC.

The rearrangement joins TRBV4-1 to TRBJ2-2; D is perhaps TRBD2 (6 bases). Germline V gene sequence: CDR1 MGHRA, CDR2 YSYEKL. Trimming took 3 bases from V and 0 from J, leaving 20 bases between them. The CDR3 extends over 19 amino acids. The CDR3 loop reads CASSHPQTAGTSNTGELFF. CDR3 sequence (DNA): TGCGCCAGCAGCCATCCCCAAACGGCCGGGACTTCGAACACCGGGGAGCTGTTTTTT.

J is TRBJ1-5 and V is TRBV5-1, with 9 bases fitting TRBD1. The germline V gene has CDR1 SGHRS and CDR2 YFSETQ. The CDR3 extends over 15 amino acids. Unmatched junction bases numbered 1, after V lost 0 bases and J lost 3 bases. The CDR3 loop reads CASSLGTGDNQPQHF. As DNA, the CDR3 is TGCGCCAGCAGCTTGGGGACAGGGGACAATCAGCCCCAGCATTTT. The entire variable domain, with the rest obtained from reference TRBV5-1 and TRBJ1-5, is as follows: KAGVTQTPRYLIKTRGQQVTLSCSPISGHRSVSWYQQTPGQGLQFLFEYFSETQRNKGNFPGRFSGRQFSNSRSEMNVSTLELGDSALYLCASSLGTGDNQPQHFGDGTRLSIL.

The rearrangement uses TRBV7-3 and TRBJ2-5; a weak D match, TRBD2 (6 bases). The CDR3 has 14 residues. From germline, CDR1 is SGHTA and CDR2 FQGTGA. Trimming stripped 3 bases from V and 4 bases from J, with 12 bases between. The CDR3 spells CASSLAGKGETQYF. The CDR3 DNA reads TGTGCCAGCAGCTTGGCGGGAAAGGGAGAGACCCAGTACTTC.

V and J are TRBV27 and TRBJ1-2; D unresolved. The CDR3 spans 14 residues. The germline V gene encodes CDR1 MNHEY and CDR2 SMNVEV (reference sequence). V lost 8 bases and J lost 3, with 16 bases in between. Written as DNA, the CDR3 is TGTGCCAGCTTACCCCAATACAGCTACTATGGCTACACCTTC. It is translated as CASLPQYSYYGYTF.

CDR3 nucleotides: TGCGCCAGCAGCTTGAGGGGGCGGCAGCCAGGCGCTTTCTTT. This sequence encodes CASSLRGRQPGAFF. V usage is TRBV5-1 and J usage is TRBJ1-1; 7 bases are shared with TRBD1. The CDR3 contains 14 residues. Germline CDR1 and CDR2: SGHRS and YFSETQ. The ends lost 1 base at V and 11 bases at J; junction bases unmatched: 11.

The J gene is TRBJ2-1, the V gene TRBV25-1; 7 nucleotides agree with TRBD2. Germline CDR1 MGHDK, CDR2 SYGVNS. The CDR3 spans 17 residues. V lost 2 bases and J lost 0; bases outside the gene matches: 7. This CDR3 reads CASSETVGGGSYNEQFF. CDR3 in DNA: TGTGCCAGCAGTGAAACAGTTGGGGGGGGCTCCTACAATGAGCAGTTCTTC.

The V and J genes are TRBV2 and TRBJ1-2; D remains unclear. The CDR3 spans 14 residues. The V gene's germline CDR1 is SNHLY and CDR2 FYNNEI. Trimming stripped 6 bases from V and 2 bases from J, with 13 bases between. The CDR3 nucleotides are TGTGCCAGCAGCCTCAGTGGAGGGAACTATGGCTACACCTTC. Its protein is CASSLSGGNYGYTF.

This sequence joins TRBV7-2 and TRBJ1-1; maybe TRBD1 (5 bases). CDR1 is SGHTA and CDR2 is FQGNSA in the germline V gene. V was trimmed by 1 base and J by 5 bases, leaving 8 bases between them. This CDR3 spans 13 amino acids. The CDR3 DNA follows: TGTGCCAGCAGCTTAGACAGGCAAACTGAAGCTTTCTTT. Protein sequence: CASSLDRQTEAFF.

The CDR3 region is CASSVEAGQETQYF. CDR3 DNA: TGTGCCAGCAGCGTAGAGGCAGGGCAAGAGACCCAGTACTTC. V gene TRBV9 combines with J gene TRBJ2-5; D might be TRBD1 (5 bases). CDR1 is SGDLS and CDR2 is YYNGEE in the germline V gene. CDR3 length: 14 amino acids. Trimming removed 0 bases from V and 2 bases from J, with 8 bases in between.

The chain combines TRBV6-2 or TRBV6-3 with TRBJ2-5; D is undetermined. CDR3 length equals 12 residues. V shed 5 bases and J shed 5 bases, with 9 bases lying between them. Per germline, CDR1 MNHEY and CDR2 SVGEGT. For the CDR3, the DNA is TGTGCCAGCAGTCCCCCGCGGGAGACCCAGTACTTC. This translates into CASSPPRETQYF.

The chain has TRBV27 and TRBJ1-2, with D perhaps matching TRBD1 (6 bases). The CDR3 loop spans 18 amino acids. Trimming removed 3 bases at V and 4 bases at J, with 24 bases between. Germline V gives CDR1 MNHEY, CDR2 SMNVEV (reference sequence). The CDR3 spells CASSFGGGGPSDSYGYTF. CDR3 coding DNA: TGTGCCAGCAGTTTCGGTGGGGGGGGGCCTTCCGACTCCTATGGCTACACCTTC.

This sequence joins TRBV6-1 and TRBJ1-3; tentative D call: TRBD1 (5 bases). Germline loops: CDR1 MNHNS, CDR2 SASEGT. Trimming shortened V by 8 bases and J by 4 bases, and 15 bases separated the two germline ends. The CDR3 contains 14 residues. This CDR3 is CASSRGAGGNTIYF. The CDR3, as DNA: TGTGCCAGCTCTAGGGGTGCCGGGGGAAACACCATATATTTT.

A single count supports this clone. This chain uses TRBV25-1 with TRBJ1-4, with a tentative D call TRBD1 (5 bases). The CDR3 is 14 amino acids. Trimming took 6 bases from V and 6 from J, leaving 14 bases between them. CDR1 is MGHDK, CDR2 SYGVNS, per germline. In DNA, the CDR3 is TGTGCCAGCAGAGGAAGGGGTTGGGATGAAAAACTGTTTTTT. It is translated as CASRGRGWDEKLFF.

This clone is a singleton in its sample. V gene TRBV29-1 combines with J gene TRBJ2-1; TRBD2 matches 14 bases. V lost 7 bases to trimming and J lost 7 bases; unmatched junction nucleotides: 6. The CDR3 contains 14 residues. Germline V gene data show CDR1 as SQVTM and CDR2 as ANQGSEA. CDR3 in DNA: TGCAGCGGCCGACTAGCGGGAGGGAAGAATGAGCAGTTCTTC. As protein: CSGRLAGGKNEQFF.

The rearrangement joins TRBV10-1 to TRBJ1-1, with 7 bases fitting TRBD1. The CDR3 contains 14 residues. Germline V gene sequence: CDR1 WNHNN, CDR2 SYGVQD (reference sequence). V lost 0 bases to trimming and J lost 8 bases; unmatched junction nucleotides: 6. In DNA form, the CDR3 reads TGCGCCAGCAGTGAGTCGGTGACAGGGAGGGAAGCTTTCTTT. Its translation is CASSESVTGREAFF.

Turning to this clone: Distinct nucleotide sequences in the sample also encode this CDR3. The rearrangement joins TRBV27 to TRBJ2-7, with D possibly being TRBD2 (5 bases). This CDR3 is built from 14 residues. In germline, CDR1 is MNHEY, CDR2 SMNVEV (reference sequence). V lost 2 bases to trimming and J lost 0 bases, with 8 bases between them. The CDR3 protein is CASSLRESSYEQYF. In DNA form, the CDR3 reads TGTGCCAGCAGTTTAAGGGAGAGCTCCTACGAGCAGTACTTC.

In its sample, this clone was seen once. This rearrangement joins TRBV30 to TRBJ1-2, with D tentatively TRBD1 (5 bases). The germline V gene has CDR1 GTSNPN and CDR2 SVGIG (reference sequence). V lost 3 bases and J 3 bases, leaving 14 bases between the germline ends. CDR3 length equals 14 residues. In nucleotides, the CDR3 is TGTGCCTGGAGCCCCATCGGCAGGGACTATGGCTACACCTTC. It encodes CAWSPIGRDYGYTF.

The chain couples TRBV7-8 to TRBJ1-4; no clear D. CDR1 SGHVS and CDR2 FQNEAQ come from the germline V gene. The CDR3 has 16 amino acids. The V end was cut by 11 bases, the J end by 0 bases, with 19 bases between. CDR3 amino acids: CASGENGIATNEKLFF. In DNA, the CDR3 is TGTGCCTCCGGGGAAAACGGGATTGCAACTAATGAAAAACTGTTTTTT.

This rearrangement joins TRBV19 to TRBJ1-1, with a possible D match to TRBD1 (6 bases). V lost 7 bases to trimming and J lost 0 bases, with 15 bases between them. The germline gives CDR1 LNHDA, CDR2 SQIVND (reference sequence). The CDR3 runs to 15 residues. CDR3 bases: TGTGCCAGTACTCCCGGACAGCTGATGAACACTGAAGCTTTCTTT. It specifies CASTPGQLMNTEAFF.